These T cell receptor beta chains were read from a single sample in a study of T cell responses to AZD1222 COVID-19 vaccine. The data were produced by immunoSEQ multiplex PCR, yet TCRdb's version contains in-frame clones alone and is incomplete. Of 130,000 to 150,000 clones in the sample, 90% to 95% were seen once. Source: peripheral blood, taken on day 0 of AZD1222 vaccination. These receptors were taken from an adult in good health. CDR3s include the opening cysteine and the closing phenylalanine or tryptophan. A D gene is named only where the DNA matches it firmly. Clone size, where shown, is once, few, many, or a class for clones that have expanded.

abundance,d_gene,j_gene,v_gene,CDR3aa,CDR3nt
.,.,TRBJ1-3,TRBV5-6,CASRLAGWNKGNTIYF,TGTGCCAGCAGGCTGGCCGGGTGGAATAAAGGAAACACCATATATTTT
.,.,TRBJ2-1,TRBV29-1,CSVDIYNEQFF,TGCAGCGTTGACATCTACAATGAGCAGTTCTTC
.,.,TRBJ2-7,TRBV24-1,CATSDPGRGMDEQYF,TGTGCCACCAGTGATCCCGGTAGGGGGATGGACGAGCAGTACTTC
.,.,TRBJ2-1,TRBV5-4,CASSLGAGYNEQFF,TGTGCCAGCAGCTTGGGGGCAGGTTACAATGAGCAGTTCTTC
.,TRBD1,TRBJ1-4,TRBV28,CASSSGQEWGEKLFF,TGTGCCAGCAGTTCGGGACAGGAGTGGGGGGAAAAACTGTTTTTT
.,.,TRBJ2-2,TRBV7-9,CASSPPGGTGELFF,TGTGCCAGCAGCCCACCAGGGGGGACCGGGGAGCTGTTTTTT
.,.,TRBJ2-3,TRBV7-8,CASSLDADTQYF,TGTGCCAGCAGCTTAGACGCAGATACGCAGTATTTT
.,TRBD2,TRBJ2-2,TRBV11-1,CASSYGLAGSIGELFF,TGTGCCAGCAGCTACGGACTAGCAGGTTCCATCGGGGAGCTGTTTTTT
.,.,TRBJ2-7,TRBV6-6,CASSWGHGPYEQYF,TGTGCCAGCAGTTGGGGACACGGGCCCTACGAGCAGTACTTC
.,TRBD1,TRBJ1-3,TRBV4-1,CASSHRDRGLTGNTIYF,TGCGCCAGCAGCCACCGGGACAGGGGGTTGACTGGAAACACCATATATTTT
.,.,TRBJ1-3,TRBV6-5,CASSQTGSGNTIYF,TGTGCCAGCAGTCAGACAGGTTCTGGAAACACCATATATTTT
.,.,TRBJ2-2,TRBV19,CASTPLGDRNTGELFF,TGTGCCAGTACCCCCCTGGGCGACAGGAACACCGGGGAGCTGTTTTTT
.,.,TRBJ1-2,TRBV30,CAWSDGTYSNYGYTF,TGTGCCTGGAGTGATGGCACCTATTCTAACTATGGCTACACCTTC
.,.,TRBJ1-2,TRBV5-1,CASSATGRIYGYTF,TGCGCCAGCAGCGCGACTGGACGGATATATGGCTACACCTTC
.,.,TRBJ1-1,TRBV6-5,CASSYSLRDLNTEAFF,TGTGCCAGCAGTTACTCCCTCAGGGACTTGAACACTGAAGCTTTCTTT
.,TRBD1,TRBJ2-5,TRBV4-2,CASSLRQGGETQYF,TGTGCCAGCAGCCTTCGACAGGGCGGGGAGACCCAGTACTTC
.,TRBD1,TRBJ1-2,TRBV10-3,CAISKEPVTQGARGYTF,TGTGCCATCAGTAAAGAACCCGTGACACAGGGGGCACGTGGCTACACCTTC
.,.,TRBJ2-5,TRBV25-1,CASSDARNEETQYF,TGTGCCAGCAGTGATGCGCGGAATGAAGAGACCCAGTACTTC
.,.,TRBJ2-5,TRBV10-3,CAIRGVGETQYF,TGTGCCATCAGAGGTGTGGGGGAGACCCAGTACTTC
.,.,TRBJ2-2,TRBV19,CASSILRTNTGELFF,TGTGCCAGTAGTATATTACGGACGAACACCGGGGAGCTGTTTTTT
.,TRBD1,TRBJ1-2,TRBV5-6,CASSLEQGYGYTF,TGTGCCAGCAGCTTGGAACAGGGGTATGGCTACACCTTC
.,.,TRBJ2-3,TRBV2,CASSALPTGLGTDTQYF,TGTGCCAGCAGCGCCCTACCCACAGGGTTGGGGACAGATACGCAGTATTTT
few,.,TRBJ1-4,TRBV14,CASSQEASGGELFF,TGTGCCAGCAGCCAAGAAGCGTCCGGAGGAGAACTGTTTTTT
once,.,TRBJ1-2,TRBV3-1/TRBV3-2,CASSQGTGNDYGYTF,TGTGCCAGCAGCCAAGGTACGGGGAACGACTATGGCTACACCTTC
.,TRBD2,TRBJ2-1,TRBV6-4,CASSDSLAGDYNEQFF,TGTGCCAGCAGTGACTCATTAGCGGGAGACTACAATGAGCAGTTCTTC
.,TRBD1,TRBJ2-3,TRBV5-1,CASSQTGVSTDTQYF,TGCGCCAGCAGCCAGACAGGGGTGAGCACAGATACGCAGTATTTT
.,TRBD1,TRBJ1-6,TRBV29-1,CSVKTGVGDSPLHF,TGCAGCGTCAAGACAGGGGTCGGGGATTCACCCCTCCACTTT
.,.,TRBJ1-5,TRBV2,CASSVRGEYQPQHF,TGTGCCAGCAGTGTGAGGGGAGAATATCAGCCCCAGCATTTT
.,.,TRBJ1-1,TRBV6-2/TRBV6-3,CASSYRRVSEAFF,TGTGCCAGCAGTTACCGCAGGGTATCTGAAGCTTTCTTT
.,.,TRBJ1-2,TRBV19,CASSIGAAWNYGYTF,TGTGCCAGTAGTATAGGGGCAGCATGGAACTATGGCTACACCTTC
.,.,TRBJ2-7,TRBV28,CASSLPDRPYEQYF,TGTGCCAGCAGTTTACCCGACCGACCATACGAGCAGTACTTC
.,TRBD2,TRBJ2-4,TRBV4-1,CASSQDRTSGGAAKNIQYF,TGCGCCAGCAGCCAAGATAGAACTAGCGGGGGAGCGGCCAAAAACATTCAGTACTTC
.,.,TRBJ2-1,TRBV2,CASKISTYNEQFF,TGTGCCAGCAAGATAAGTACCTACAATGAGCAGTTCTTC
.,.,TRBJ2-3,TRBV5-1,CASSRALPADTQYF,TGCGCCAGCAGCCGGGCCCTCCCGGCAGATACGCAGTATTTT
.,.,TRBJ1-2,TRBV7-2,CASSLDRPGVNYGYTF,TGTGCCAGCAGCTTAGATAGGCCAGGGGTTAACTATGGCTACACCTTC
.,TRBD2,TRBJ2-1,TRBV11-3,CASSATSHEQFF,TGTGCCAGCAGCGCGACTAGCCATGAGCAGTTCTTC
.,.,TRBJ2-1,TRBV5-4,CASSLAWRGTNEQFF,TGTGCCAGCAGCTTGGCCTGGCGAGGTACCAATGAGCAGTTCTTC
once,.,TRBJ2-7,TRBV28,CASRQGFGEQYF,TGTGCCAGCCGCCAAGGGTTCGGCGAGCAGTACTTC
once,.,TRBJ2-7,TRBV6-6,CASSYSRTATYEQYF,TGTGCCAGCAGTTACTCACGGACAGCCACCTACGAGCAGTACTTC
.,TRBD2,TRBJ2-1,TRBV7-3,CASSSLAGGQQEQFF,TGTGCCAGCAGCTCCCTAGCGGGGGGGCAGCAAGAGCAGTTCTTC
.,.,TRBJ1-1,TRBV5-1,CASSLNRANTEAFF,TGCGCCAGCAGCTTGAACAGGGCGAACACTGAAGCTTTCTTT
.,.,TRBJ2-3,TRBV28,CASSSDPVPTQYF,TGTGCCAGCAGTTCCGACCCGGTCCCCACGCAGTATTTT
.,TRBD1,TRBJ1-5,TRBV18,CASSETGDQPQHF,TGTGCCAGCTCAGAGACAGGGGATCAGCCCCAGCATTTT
.,.,TRBJ2-3,TRBV24-1,CATSEPGRYTDTQYF,TGTGCCACCAGTGAACCGGGACGCTACACAGATACGCAGTATTTT
.,TRBD1,TRBJ2-7,TRBV4-1,CASSSEAGTGGYEQYF,TGCGCCAGCAGCTCCGAGGCCGGGACAGGGGGCTACGAGCAGTACTTC
.,TRBD2,TRBJ2-5,TRBV5-4,CASSRTSGGGQETQYF,TGTGCCAGCAGCAGGACTAGCGGGGGAGGCCAAGAGACCCAGTACTTC
.,.,TRBJ1-2,TRBV2,CASKPGQNYGYTF,TGTGCCAGCAAGCCGGGACAAAACTATGGCTACACCTTC
few,TRBD1,TRBJ1-6,TRBV2,CASTGTGGYSYNSPLHF,TGTGCCAGCACCGGGACAGGGGGCTACTCCTATAATTCACCCCTCCACTTT
.,TRBD1,TRBJ2-2,TRBV19,CASTVQGTNAGELFF,TGTGCCAGTACCGTACAGGGGACGAACGCCGGGGAGCTGTTTTTT
.,.,TRBJ2-1,TRBV2,CASSPYNEQFF,TGTGCCAGCAGTCCCTACAATGAGCAGTTCTTC
.,TRBD1,TRBJ2-1,TRBV6-1,CASSEDRGVYNEQFF,TGTGCCAGCAGTGAAGACAGGGGAGTTTACAATGAGCAGTTCTTC
.,TRBD2,TRBJ2-2,TRBV19,CASSMATSGFNTGELFF,TGTGCCAGTAGTATGGCGACTAGCGGGTTTAACACCGGGGAGCTGTTTTTT
once,TRBD1,TRBJ1-6,TRBV10-3,CAISVSGRGSNNSPLHF,TGTGCCATCAGTGTTAGTGGCAGGGGGTCGAATAATTCACCCCTCCACTTT
.,.,TRBJ2-7,TRBV4-1,CASSQRRERDNEQYF,TGCGCCAGCAGCCAGAGAAGGGAAAGGGATAACGAGCAGTACTTC
.,.,TRBJ1-4,TRBV7-8,CASSDRDRSGLGEKLFF,TGTGCCAGCAGCGACCGCGATCGAAGCGGGTTAGGAGAAAAACTGTTTTTT
.,.,TRBJ1-2,TRBV2,CASSEVAGIGYTF,TGTGCCAGCAGTGAAGTAGCAGGGATTGGCTACACCTTC